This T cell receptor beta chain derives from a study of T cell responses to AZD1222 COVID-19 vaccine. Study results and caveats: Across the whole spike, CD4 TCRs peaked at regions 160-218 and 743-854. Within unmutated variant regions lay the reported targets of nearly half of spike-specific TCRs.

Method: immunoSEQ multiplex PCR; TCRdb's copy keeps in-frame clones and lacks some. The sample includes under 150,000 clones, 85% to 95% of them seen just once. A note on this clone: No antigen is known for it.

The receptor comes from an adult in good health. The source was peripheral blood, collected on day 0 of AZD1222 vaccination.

The CDR3 reads CSVVLGRDEQYF. DNA of the CDR3: TGCAGCGTTGTGTTGGGACGAGACGAGCAGTACTTC. The chain joins TRBV29-1 to TRBJ2-7; D tentatively reads TRBD1 or TRBD2 (5 bases each). Per germline, CDR1 SQVTM and CDR2 ANQGSEA. This CDR3 is built from 12 residues. V was cut by 4 bases and J by 5 bases, with 12 bases left in between.